This T cell receptor beta chain derives from a study of cytomegalovirus exposure and HLA in healthy donors. Across the study: T cells numbering about 179 million yielded more than 95 million unique TCR beta sequences in an earlier analysis. Study outcomes and limitations: Sequencing had likely introduced a cluster of highly shared sequence variants as an artifact. In an earlier analysis, productive rearrangement rates for most beta V segments clustered near 87% or 30%.

This CDR3 contains 15 residues. Germline trimming cut 1 base from V and 1 base from J; bases unmatched to any gene: 4. CDR1 is SGHRS and CDR2 is YFSETQ in the germline V gene. The study ran its PCR with 60 Vbeta and 13 Jbeta primers. The assay was immunoSEQ multiplex PCR, and TCRdb's table has in-frame clones only and misses some. Of some 95,000 clones in the sample, roughly 77% were seen once. This clone was found a few times. Its antigen is still unknown. Sequenced: PBMCs. The clonotype comes from a man aged 25-45 years in good health and CMV-seronegative. This chain joins TRBV5-1 and TRBJ1-1, with TRBD1 matching 7 bases. The CDR3 DNA reads as TGCGCCAGCAGCTTGCAAAACAGGGGGAACACTGAAGCTTTCTTT. Translated, it gives CASSLQNRGNTEAFF.